These T cell receptor beta chains were read from a single sample in a study of cytomegalovirus exposure and HLA in healthy donors. Sequenced by immunoSEQ multiplex PCR; TCRdb stores in-frame clones only, minus some. The sample totals some 43,000 clones. Sequencing was done on a sample of PBMCs. Source of these receptors: a woman aged 25 to 39 in good health and CMV-seronegative. CDR3s include the opening cysteine and the closing phenylalanine or tryptophan. Each record gives: V gene, D gene, CDR3 length, J gene, CDR3 DNA, CDR3 protein. A D gene is named only where the DNA matches it firmly.

TRBV29-1,NA,14,TRBJ2-7,TGCAGCGTTGAGAAACAGGGGGGGGCCTACGAGCAGTACTTC,CSVEKQGGAYEQYF
TRBV28,TRBD2,16,TRBJ2-7,TGTGCCACCCGACGCGGGGGGGGAGCGGGTGTCTACGAGCAGTACTTC,CATRRGGGAGVYEQYF
TRBV7-2,TRBD1,15,TRBJ2-7,TGTGCCAGCAGCCCAACCGGGACAGGGCCCTACGAGCAGTACTTC,CASSPTGTGPYEQYF
TRBV27,NA,13,TRBJ1-3,TGTGCCAGCAGTTTACACGGTGGAAACACCATATATTTT,CASSLHGGNTIYF
TRBV28,TRBD1,14,TRBJ2-7,TGTGCCAGCAGGAAGACAGGGAGCTCCTACGAGCAGTACTTC,CASRKTGSSYEQYF
TRBV11-2,NA,14,TRBJ2-7,TGTGCCAGCAGCTTACAGGGCGACCACTACGAGCAGTACTTC,CASSLQGDHYEQYF
TRBV25-1,NA,13,TRBJ2-5,TGTGCCAGCAGGCCGCTAAACCAAGAGACCCAGTACTTC,CASRPLNQETQYF
TRBV18,NA,12,TRBJ2-7,TGTGCCAGCTCACCGGGGAGAAGCGAGCAGTACTTC,CASSPGRSEQYF
TRBV5-1,NA,12,TRBJ2-7,TGCGCCAGCAGCTCACAGGGAGACGAGCAGTACTTC,CASSSQGDEQYF
TRBV2,NA,14,TRBJ2-3,TGTGCCAGCAGTTCAACTAGAACCACAGATACGCAGTATTTT,CASSSTRTTDTQYF
TRBV19,NA,14,TRBJ2-7,TGTGCCAGTAGTATAGCTGCTAACTCCTACGAGCAGTACTTC,CASSIAANSYEQYF
TRBV2,NA,11,TRBJ1-1,TGTGCCAGCACCCAGGCCGCTGAAGCTTTCTTT,CASTQAAEAFF
TRBV4-2,NA,13,TRBJ1-1,TGTGCCAGCAGCCAAGAAGGGGACACTGAAGCTTTCTTT,CASSQEGDTEAFF
TRBV10-3,TRBD2,17,TRBJ2-7,TGTGCCATCGGACGTGTTAGCGGGGGAATCAACCCCTACGAGCAGTACTTC,CAIGRVSGGINPYEQYF
TRBV7-9,NA,12,TRBJ2-7,TGTGCCAGCAGCCCCCGACACTACGAGCAGTACTTC,CASSPRHYEQYF
TRBV7-9,TRBD1,14,TRBJ1-2,TGTGCCAGCAGCCGGGACAGGGTCAGCTATGGCTACACCTTC,CASSRDRVSYGYTF